This T cell receptor (beta chain) was identified in a study of spatial heterogeneity in lung cancer. The study, taken as a whole, reports: Coverage of tumor T cells was estimated at approximately 7% for alpha chains and more than 11% for beta chains. Expanded intratumoral alpha and beta TCR counts tracked tumor mutation counts.

One entry per CDR3 protein results from TCRdb running MiXCR on the 5' RACE reads. The sample holds thousands of distinct CDR3 sequences, roughly 5.3% seen once. This clonotype is classed as medium-sized. The antigen is not known. This CDR3 has 16 residues. Germline V gives CDR1 MGHDK, CDR2 SYGVNS. Between the trimmed V and J ends, which lost 0 bases and 15 bases, there was a span of 23 bases. Time point indicated: sample taken at primary tumor resection. Approximately 70 TRACERx patients with early, untreated non-small cell lung cancer donated samples. This sequence joins TRBV25-1 and TRBJ1-4; the D gene is possibly TRBD1 (6 bases). The source material was lung tumor tissue, sampled at surgery. The TCR originated in a female donor with early-stage non-small cell lung cancer. The CDR3 here is CASSEYLGGQREKMFF. CDR3 nucleotides: TGTGCCAGCAGTGAATATTTGGGGGGGCAGAGGGAAAAGATGTTTTTT.